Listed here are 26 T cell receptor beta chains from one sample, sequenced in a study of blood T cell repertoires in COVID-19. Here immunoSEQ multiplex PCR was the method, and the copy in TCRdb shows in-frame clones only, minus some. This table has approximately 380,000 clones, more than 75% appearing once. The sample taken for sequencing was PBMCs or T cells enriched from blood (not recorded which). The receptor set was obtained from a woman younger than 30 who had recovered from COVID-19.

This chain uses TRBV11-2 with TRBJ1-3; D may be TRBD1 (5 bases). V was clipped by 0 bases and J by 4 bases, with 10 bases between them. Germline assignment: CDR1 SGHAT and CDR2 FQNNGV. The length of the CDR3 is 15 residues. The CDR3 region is CASSLDGGSGNTIYF. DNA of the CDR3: TGTGCCAGCAGCTTAGACGGGGGGTCCGGAAACACCATATATTTT.

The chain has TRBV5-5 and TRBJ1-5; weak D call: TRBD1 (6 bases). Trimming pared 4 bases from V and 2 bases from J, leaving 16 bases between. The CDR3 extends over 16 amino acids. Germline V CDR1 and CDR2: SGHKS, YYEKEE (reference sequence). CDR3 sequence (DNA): TGTGCCAGCAGCACCGGGACATCTGAGGGCAATCAGCCCCAGCATTTT. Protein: CASSTGTSEGNQPQHF.

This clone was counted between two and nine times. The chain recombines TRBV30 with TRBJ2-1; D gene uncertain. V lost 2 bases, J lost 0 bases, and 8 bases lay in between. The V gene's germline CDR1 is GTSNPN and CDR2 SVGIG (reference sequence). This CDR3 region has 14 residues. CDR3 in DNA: TGTGCCTGGAGTACAAGTTACTCCTACAATGAGCAGTTCTTC. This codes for CAWSTSYSYNEQFF.

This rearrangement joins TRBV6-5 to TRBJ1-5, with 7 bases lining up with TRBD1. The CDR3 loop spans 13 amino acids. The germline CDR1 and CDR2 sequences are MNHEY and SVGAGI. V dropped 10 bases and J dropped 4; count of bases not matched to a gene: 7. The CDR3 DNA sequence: TGTGCCACGTCAGGGGGGCTGAATCAGCCCCAGCATTTT. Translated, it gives CATSGGLNQPQHF.

The CDR3 DNA follows: TGTGCCAGCACCGAAACCGGAGGAGTCCTCTATGGCTACACCTTC. Protein product: CASTETGGVLYGYTF. The V and J genes are TRBV7-8 and TRBJ1-2, with D unclear. V shed 7 bases and J shed 4 bases, with 19 bases lying between them. This CDR3 region has 15 residues. Germline loops: CDR1 SGHVS, CDR2 FQNEAQ.

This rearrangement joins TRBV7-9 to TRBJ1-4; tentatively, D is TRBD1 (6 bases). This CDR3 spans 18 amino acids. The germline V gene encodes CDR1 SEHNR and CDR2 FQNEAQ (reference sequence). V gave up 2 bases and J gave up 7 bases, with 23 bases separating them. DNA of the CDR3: TGTGCCAGCAGCTTATCATTTCAACAGGGAGAGTTTGGTGAAAAACTGTTTTTT. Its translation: CASSLSFQQGEFGEKLFF.

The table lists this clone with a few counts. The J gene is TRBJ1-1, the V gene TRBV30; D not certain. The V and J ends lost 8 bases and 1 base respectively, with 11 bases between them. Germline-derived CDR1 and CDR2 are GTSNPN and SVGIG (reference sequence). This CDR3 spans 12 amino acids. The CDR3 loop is CAPHDSNTEAFF. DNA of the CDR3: TGTGCCCCACACGACTCGAACACTGAAGCTTTCTTT.

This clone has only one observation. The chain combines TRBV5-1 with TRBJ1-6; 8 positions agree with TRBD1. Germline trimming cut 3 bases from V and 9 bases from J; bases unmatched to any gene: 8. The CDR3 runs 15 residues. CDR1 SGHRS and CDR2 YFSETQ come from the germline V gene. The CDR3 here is CASSSDPGGSSPLHF. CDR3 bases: TGCGCCAGCAGCTCCGACCCAGGGGGCTCTTCACCCCTCCACTTT.

CDR3 protein: CASSVGHSYEQYF. The CDR3 bases are TGTGCCAGCAGTGTGGGCCACTCCTACGAGCAGTACTTC. The chain uses TRBV5-8 and TRBJ2-7; D remains unclear. Germline V gives CDR1 SGHTS, CDR2 YDEGEE. The V and J ends lost 5 bases and 0 bases respectively, with 9 bases between them. The CDR3 length is 13 residues.

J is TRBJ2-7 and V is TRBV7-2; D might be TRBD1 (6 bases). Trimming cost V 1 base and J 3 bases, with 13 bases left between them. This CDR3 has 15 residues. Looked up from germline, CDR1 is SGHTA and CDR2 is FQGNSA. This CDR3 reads CASSLVGTKGYEQYF. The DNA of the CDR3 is TGTGCCAGCAGCTTAGTGGGGACAAAAGGCTACGAGCAGTACTTC.

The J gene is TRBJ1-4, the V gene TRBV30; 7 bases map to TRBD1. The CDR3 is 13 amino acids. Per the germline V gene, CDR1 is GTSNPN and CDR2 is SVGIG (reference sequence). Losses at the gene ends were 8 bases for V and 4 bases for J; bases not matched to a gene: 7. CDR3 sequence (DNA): TGTGCCGTAGGCAGGGACAGTAATGAAAAACTGTTTTTT. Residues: CAVGRDSNEKLFF.

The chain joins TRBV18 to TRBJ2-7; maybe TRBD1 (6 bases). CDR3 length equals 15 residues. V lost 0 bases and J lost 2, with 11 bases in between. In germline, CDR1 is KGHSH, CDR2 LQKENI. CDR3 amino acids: CASSPPTGSPYEQYF. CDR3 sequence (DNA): TGTGCCAGCTCACCACCCACAGGGTCCCCCTACGAGCAGTACTTC. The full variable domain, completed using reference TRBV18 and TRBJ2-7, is NAGVMQNPRHLVRRRGQEARLRCSPMKGHSHVYWYRQLPEEGLKFMVYLQKENIIDESGMPKERFSAEFPKEGPSILRIQQVVRGDSAAYFCASSPPTGSPYEQYFGPGTRLTVT.

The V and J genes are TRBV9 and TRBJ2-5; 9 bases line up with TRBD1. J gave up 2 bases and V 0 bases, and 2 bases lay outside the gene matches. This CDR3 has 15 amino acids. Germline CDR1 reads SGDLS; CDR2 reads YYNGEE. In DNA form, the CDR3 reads TGTGCCAGCAGCGTAGCGGACAGGGGACAAGAGACCCAGTACTTC. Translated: CASSVADRGQETQYF.

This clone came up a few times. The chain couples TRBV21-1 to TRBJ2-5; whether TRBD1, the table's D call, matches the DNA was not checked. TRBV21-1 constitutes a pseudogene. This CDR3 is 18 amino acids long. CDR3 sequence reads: CASSKDGQGSKYQETQYF. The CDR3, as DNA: TGTGCCAGCAGCAAAGACGGACAGGGGTCGAAGTACCAAGAGACCCAGTACTTC.

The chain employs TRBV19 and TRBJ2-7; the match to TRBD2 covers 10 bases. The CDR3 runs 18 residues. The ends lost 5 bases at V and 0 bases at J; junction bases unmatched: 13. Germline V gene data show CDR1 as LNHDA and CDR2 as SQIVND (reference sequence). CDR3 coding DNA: TGTGCCAGTAGTCCCCGGGAGGCAACTAGCGGGGCCTCCTACGAGCAGTACTTC. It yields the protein CASSPREATSGASYEQYF.

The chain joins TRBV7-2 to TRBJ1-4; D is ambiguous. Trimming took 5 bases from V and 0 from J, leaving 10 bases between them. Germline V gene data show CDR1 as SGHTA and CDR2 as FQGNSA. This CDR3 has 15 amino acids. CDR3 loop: CASSTGLSTNEKLFF. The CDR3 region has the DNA TGTGCCAGCAGCACTGGACTCTCAACTAATGAAAAACTGTTTTTT.

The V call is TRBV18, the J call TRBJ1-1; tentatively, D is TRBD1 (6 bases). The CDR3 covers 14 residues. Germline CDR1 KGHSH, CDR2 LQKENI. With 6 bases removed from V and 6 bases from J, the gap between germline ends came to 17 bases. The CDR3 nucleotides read TGTGCCAGCTCCAGCGAATTTACAGGGCCTGAAGCTTTCTTT. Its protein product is CASSSEFTGPEAFF.

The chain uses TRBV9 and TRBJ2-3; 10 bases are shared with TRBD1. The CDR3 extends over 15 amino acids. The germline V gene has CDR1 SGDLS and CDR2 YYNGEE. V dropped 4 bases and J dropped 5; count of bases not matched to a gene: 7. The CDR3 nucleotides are TGTGCCAGCAGCTCCGGGACAGGGGAAGAAGATACGCAGTATTTT. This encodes CASSSGTGEEDTQYF.

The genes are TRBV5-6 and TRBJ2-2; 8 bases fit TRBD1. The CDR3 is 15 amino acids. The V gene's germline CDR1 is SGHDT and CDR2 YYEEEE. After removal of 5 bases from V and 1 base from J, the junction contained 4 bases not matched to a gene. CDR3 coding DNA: TGTGCCAGCAGTTTTGGGACAGGGAACACCGGGGAGCTGTTTTTT. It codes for CASSFGTGNTGELFF. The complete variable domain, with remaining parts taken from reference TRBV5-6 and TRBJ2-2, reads DAGVTQSPTHLIKTRGQQVTLRCSPKSGHDTVSWYQQALGQGPQFIFQYYEEEERQRGNFPDRFSGHQFPNYSSELNVNALLLGDSALYLCASSFGTGNTGELFFGEGSRLTVL.

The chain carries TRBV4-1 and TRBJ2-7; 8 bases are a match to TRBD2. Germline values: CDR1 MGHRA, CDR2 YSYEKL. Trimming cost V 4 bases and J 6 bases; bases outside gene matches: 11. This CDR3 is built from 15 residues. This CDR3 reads CASSPQPGLGVEQYF. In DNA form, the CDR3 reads TGCGCCAGCAGCCCTCAGCCGGGACTAGGGGTCGAGCAGTACTTC.

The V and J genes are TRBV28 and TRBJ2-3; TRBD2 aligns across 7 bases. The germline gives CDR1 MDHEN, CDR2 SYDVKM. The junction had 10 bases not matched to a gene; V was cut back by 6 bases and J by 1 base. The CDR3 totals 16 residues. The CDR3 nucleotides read TGTGCCAGCAGCCCGCGGGCGAGCGGGGGCACAGATACGCAGTATTTT. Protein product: CASSPRASGGTDTQYF.

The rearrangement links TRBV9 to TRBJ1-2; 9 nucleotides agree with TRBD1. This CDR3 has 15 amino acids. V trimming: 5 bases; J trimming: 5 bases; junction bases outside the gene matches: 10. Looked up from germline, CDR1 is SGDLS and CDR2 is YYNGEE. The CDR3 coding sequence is TGTGCCAGCAGAAACTCCGGGACAGGGCTTTATGGCTACACCTTC. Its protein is CASRNSGTGLYGYTF.

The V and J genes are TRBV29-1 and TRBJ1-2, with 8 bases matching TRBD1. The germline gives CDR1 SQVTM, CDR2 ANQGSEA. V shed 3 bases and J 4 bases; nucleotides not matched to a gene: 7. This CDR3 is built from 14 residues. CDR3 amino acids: CSVEARGLGYGYTF. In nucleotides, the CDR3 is TGCAGCGTTGAGGCCAGGGGGCTCGGCTATGGCTACACCTTC.

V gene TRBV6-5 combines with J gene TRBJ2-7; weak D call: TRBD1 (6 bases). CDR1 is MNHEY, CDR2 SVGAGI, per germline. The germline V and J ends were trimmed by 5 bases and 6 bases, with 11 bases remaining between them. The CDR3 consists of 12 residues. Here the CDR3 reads CASSTGPLEQYF. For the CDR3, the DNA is TGTGCCAGCAGTACAGGGCCCCTCGAGCAGTACTTC.

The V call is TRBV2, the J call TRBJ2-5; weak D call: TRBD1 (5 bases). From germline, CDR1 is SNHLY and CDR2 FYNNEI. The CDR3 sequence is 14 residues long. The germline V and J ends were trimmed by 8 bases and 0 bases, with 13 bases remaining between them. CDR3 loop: CASPKPDNQETQYF. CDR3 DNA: TGTGCCAGCCCTAAACCGGACAACCAAGAGACCCAGTACTTC.

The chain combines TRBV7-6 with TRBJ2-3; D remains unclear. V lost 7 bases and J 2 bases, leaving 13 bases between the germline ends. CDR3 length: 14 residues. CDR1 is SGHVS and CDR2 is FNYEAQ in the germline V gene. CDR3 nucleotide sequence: TGTGCCAGCACCGCAGACACTGACACAGATACGCAGTATTTT. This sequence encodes CASTADTDTDTQYF.